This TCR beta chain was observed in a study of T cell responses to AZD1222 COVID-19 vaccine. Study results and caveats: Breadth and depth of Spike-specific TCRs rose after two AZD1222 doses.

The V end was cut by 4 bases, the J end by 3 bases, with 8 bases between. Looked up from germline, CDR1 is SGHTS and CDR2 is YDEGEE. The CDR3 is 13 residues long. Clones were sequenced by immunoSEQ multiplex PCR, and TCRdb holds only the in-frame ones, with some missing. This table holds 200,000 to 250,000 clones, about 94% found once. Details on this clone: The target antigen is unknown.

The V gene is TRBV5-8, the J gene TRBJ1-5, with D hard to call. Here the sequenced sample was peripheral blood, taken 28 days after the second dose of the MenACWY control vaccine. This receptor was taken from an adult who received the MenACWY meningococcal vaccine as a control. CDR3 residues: CASSPGHNQPQHF. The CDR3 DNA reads TGTGCCAGCAGCCCGGGCCACAATCAGCCCCAGCATTTT.